The 9 T cell receptor beta chains listed next were all sequenced from one sample in a study of early T cells in non-severe SARS-CoV-2 infection. One entry per CDR3 protein, called by TCRdb with MiXCR from the 5' RACE reads. The table has around 78,000 distinct CDR3 sequences, more than 12% seen once; the top ten hold roughly 3%. Sequences were obtained from whole blood. All receptors derive from an adult who was a healthcare worker with PCR-confirmed SARS-CoV-2 infection or an uninfected control (not recorded which).

V usage is TRBV7-2 and J usage is TRBJ1-2; possibly TRBD1 for D (5 bases). Trimming pared 6 bases from V and 5 bases from J, leaving 16 bases between. Germline V lookup: CDR1 SGHTA, CDR2 FQGNSA. This CDR3 has 14 amino acids. CDR3 in amino acids: CASRAPGRNYGYTF. CDR3 bases: TGTGCCAGCAGGGCGCCGGGACGCAATTATGGCTACACCTTC. Filled out from reference TRBV7-2 and TRBJ1-2, the complete variable domain reads GAGVSQSPSNKVTEKGKDVELRCDPISGHTALYWYRQSLGQGLEFLIYFQGNSAPDKSGLPSDRFSAERTGGSVSTLTIQRTQQEDSAVYLCASRAPGRNYGYTFGSGTRLTVV.

This clonotype was recorded at least ten times. The V call is TRBV30, the J call TRBJ1-6; 7 bases agree with TRBD1. In germline, CDR1 is GTSNPN, CDR2 SVGIG (reference sequence). The CDR3 sequence is 15 residues long. V was pared by 0 bases and J by 7 bases, with 6 bases of the junction left unmatched. The CDR3 is CAWSVRGGRNSPLHF. CDR3 nucleotides: TGTGCCTGGAGTGTCCGAGGGGGCAGGAATTCACCCCTCCACTTT.

CDR3 residues: CSASADTQYF. DNA of the CDR3: TGCAGCGCCTCCGCAGATACGCAGTATTTT. The V and J genes are TRBV29-1 and TRBJ2-3, with no clear D. Germline CDR1 is SQVTM and CDR2 is ANQGSEA. V was cut by 7 bases and J by 4 bases, with 6 bases left in between. The CDR3 consists of 10 residues.

The gene calls are TRBV3-1 and TRBJ1-5; D is unclear. The CDR3 runs 14 residues. V was clipped by 1 base and J by 7 bases, with 11 bases between them. CDR1 is LGHDT, CDR2 YNNKEL, per germline (reference sequence). This CDR3 reads CASSQVVGKQPQHF. Written as DNA, the CDR3 is TGTGCCAGCAGCCAAGTTGTGGGGAAGCAGCCCCAGCATTTT.

The rearrangement links TRBV7-2 to TRBJ2-2; D perhaps matches TRBD2 (6 bases). Germline V lookup: CDR1 SGHTA, CDR2 FQGNSA. The ends were cut back, 4 bases at V and 4 bases at J, with 13 bases in the middle. The CDR3 covers 15 residues. CDR3 loop: CASSSLGGRTGELFF. DNA for the CDR3: TGTGCCAGCAGCTCCTTGGGGGGACGCACCGGGGAGCTGTTTTTT.

This clonotype was counted ten times or more. The chain is built from TRBV5-1 and TRBJ1-6; 9 bases are shared with TRBD1. The trim removed 5 bases at V and 7 bases at J, leaving 10 bases unmatched. This CDR3 has 16 residues. CDR1 SGHRS and CDR2 YFSETQ come from the germline V gene. The CDR3 spells CASRNITGGWNSPLHF. CDR3 nucleotide sequence: TGCGCCAGCAGAAACATTACAGGGGGCTGGAATTCACCCCTCCACTTT.

This clonotype was recorded a few times. This sequence joins TRBV11-2 and TRBJ1-2; 11 nucleotides agree with TRBD1. Germline lookup yields CDR1 SGHAT and CDR2 FQNNGV. With 0 bases clipped from V and 2 bases from J, the junction kept 8 bases outside the gene matches. This CDR3 spans 18 amino acids. DNA of the CDR3: TGTGCCAGCAGCTTAGATCCCCTCGGACAGGGGGCGAACTATGGCTACACCTTC. Its protein is CASSLDPLGQGANYGYTF.

This rearrangement joins TRBV9 to TRBJ1-1; D is ambiguous. Germline CDR1 SGDLS, CDR2 YYNGEE. This CDR3 is built from 14 residues. V lost 2 bases, J lost 4 bases, and 12 bases lay in between. The CDR3 DNA sequence: TGTGCCAGCAGCGTTAAGGGCTCGGGCACTGAAGCTTTCTTT. Translated, it gives CASSVKGSGTEAFF. Full variable domain (outside the CDR3, taken from reference TRBV9 and TRBJ1-1): DSGVTQTPKHLITATGQRVTLRCSPRSGDLSVYWYQQSLDQGLQFLIQYYNGEERAKGNILERFSAQQFPDLHSELNLSSLELGDSALYFCASSVKGSGTEAFFGQGTRLTVV.

The chain couples TRBV7-2 to TRBJ2-7; weak D call: TRBD1 (6 bases). This CDR3 spans 12 amino acids. V lost 6 bases to trimming and J lost 10 bases, with 16 bases between them. Germline CDR1 is SGHTA and CDR2 is FQGNSA. The CDR3 DNA reads as TGTGCCAGCAGTTTTCAGGGGAGTCAACAGTACTTC. This gives the protein CASSFQGSQQYF. The complete variable domain, with remaining parts taken from reference TRBV7-2 and TRBJ2-7, reads GAGVSQSPSNKVTEKGKDVELRCDPISGHTALYWYRQSLGQGLEFLIYFQGNSAPDKSGLPSDRFSAERTGGSVSTLTIQRTQQEDSAVYLCASSFQGSQQYFGPGTRLTVT.